Sequencing of this TCR beta chain was carried out in a study of blood T cells in healthy people across ages (dated by TCRdb to about 2015). In terms of the full investigation: Template switching captured roughly one uniquely barcoded TCR beta cDNA molecule per two T cells in model experiments. The study measured age-related changes in TCR beta repertoire diversity using deep sequencing normalized with unique cDNA molecular identifiers. Four age groups were formed from the donors: young (average approximately 17 years), middle-aged (just under 40), aged (roughly 58) and long-lived (more than 75). For two donors (one aged 18 to 29 and one aged 80 or older), the study analyzed two additional independent replicas of 1 million unique cDNA reads from the same blood draw. Paper-wide results and their limitations: The percentage of naive T cells measured by flow cytometry correlated strongly with observed TCR beta diversity. Since profiling was done on bulk unsorted PBMCs, naive and antigen-experienced compartments could not be conclusively compared. Donor CMV infection status was unknown, potentially confounding age-related changes in expanded clonotypes. As age increased, observed TCR beta diversity per million T cells dropped in a roughly linear way, and a significant reduction was already evident by age approximately 40. Compared with the aged group, more naive CD4+ T cells, fewer expanded clones and increased TCR diversity were shown by the long-lived group, suggesting age selection. Total diversity estimates from one million sequenced T cells were considered lower bounds and underestimates.

This clonotype has just a few counts. Its binding antigen is unknown. The record has no base qualities; no much larger clone is one base away. The germline V end is reduced by 5 bases and the J end by 9 bases; junction bases left unmatched: 10. CDR1 MDHEN and CDR2 SYDVKM were looked up in the germline V gene. The CDR3 runs 15 amino acids, cysteine and phenylalanine included. Only the CDR3 portion is preserved as DNA: 45 bases, with reading frame beginning at the first base. The protocol used for the library was 5' RACE. Sequencing was performed on an Illumina HiSeq 2500. A second PCR of roughly 7 to 11 cycles was performed with a sample-barcoded 5' primer and a J-beta primer mix. A unique molecular identifier was introduced onto each TCR beta cDNA molecule by a template-switch 5' adaptor carrying 12 random nucleotides. Each sample yielded at least 3 million CDR3-containing paired-end reads. The Mint cDNA synthesis kit, primed by a TRBC-specific oligonucleotide, was used to synthesize first-strand cDNA from all RNA. All cDNA was treated with uracil-DNA glycosylase and then went through a first 18-cycle PCR with the universal primers M1SS and BC2_uni_R. In the paper's pipeline: For normalization, 1 million high-quality reads, each with a distinct molecular identifier, were randomly selected from each sample. Instead of being binned into consensus sequences, reads with shared molecular identifiers were discarded. MiTCR, run with a Q25 quality threshold and the strictest error-elimination algorithm, handled CDR3 identification, clonotype clustering and error correction. A nonparametric unseen species model with Euler transformation was used to estimate lower-bound total TCR beta diversity. TCRdb trimmed public reads at Q25 via fastp, called clones via MiXCR and kept in-frame beta chains. Under each unique CDR3 protein, matching rows form one entry showing the most common genes and DNA. TCRdb assigned the V and J calls; the authors' analysis was not used. Across this sample there are about 930,000 distinct CDR3 sequences, with roughly 28% seen only once. In total, the top ten clones hold roughly 10% of the sample.

The donors were roughly 39 Caucasian individuals from Russia, aged roughly 6 to 90 years, who were systemically healthy. Each donor gave 8.5 to 10 milliliters of peripheral blood, collected into EDTA-treated Vacutainer tubes. Ficoll-Paque density-gradient centrifugation was used to isolate PBMCs, with at least 6.5 million per sample. Total RNA was extracted from PBMCs with Trizol reagent, with at least 6 micrograms obtained per sample. For every donor, an aliquot of PBMCs went through flow cytometry to measure the percentages of naive CD45RAhigh/CD27high T cells. The data were also submitted as part of a second study, on T cells of mothers and their children. From that second study: The donors were nine systemically healthy Caucasian individuals, made up of three mothers and their six children. cDNA synthesis used all of the extracted RNA, with about 1.5 ug of RNA in each 15 ul reaction. In the second PCR, the M1S primer introduced both the sample barcodes and 2-4 random nucleotides. Each mother yielded over 8.5 million TCR beta CDR3 reads and each child roughly 3.1 million reads. TCR recombination output is similarly shaped by thymic selection in related and unrelated pairs, with a minor effect exerted by inherited differences. Normalized repertoire overlap in related mother-child pairs was always slightly higher than in unrelated mother-child pairs, but the difference was never significant. With a sensitivity of about 100 clones per million clonotypes, no persistent microchimeric T cell clones were detected. To look for features that set related mother-child pairs apart from unrelated individuals, the researchers ran deep NGS to compare the TCR beta repertoires of mothers and children. On average, the children were approximately 12 +/- 4 years old, while the mothers were 40 +/- 4 years old. After adapter ligation was performed with NEBNext reagents, the libraries were sequenced on an Illumina HiSeq 2000 with 100+100 nt paired-end reads. Mother and child libraries were prepared a month apart and sequenced in separate runs to prevent cross-contamination. Each donor had between about 450,000 and 2,100,000 distinct TCR beta clonotypes identified. Naive TCR beta clonotypes were estimated from low-frequency clonotypes matched to each donor's FACS-determined naive share, without sorting.

The receptor comes from a woman between 40 and 50 years old in good health. The sample taken for sequencing was blood. Recombination joined TRBV28 with TRBJ2-1; TRBD2 matches 10 bases in the middle. The CDR3 region has the sequence CASSLTSGYRGEQFF. The sequenced DNA is TGTGCCAGCAGTCTGACTAGCGGGTACCGGGGTGAGCAGTTCTTC.